There are many counts of the clone carrying this T cell receptor beta chain. The entry originates in a study of blood T cell repertoires in COVID-19. Trimming cost V 4 bases and J 6 bases, with 18 bases left between them. The CDR3 is made up of 15 amino acids. Germline CDR1 MDHEN, CDR2 SYDVKM. Libraries were prepared by immunoSEQ multiplex PCR; TCRdb keeps only in-frame clonotypes and omits some of them. This table has some 490,000 clones, more than 85% appearing once. Cohort allocation depended upon clinical history that participants reported. The rearrangement joins TRBV28 to TRBJ1-2, with TRBD1 as a possible D gene (6 bases). Source material: PBMCs or T cells enriched from blood (not recorded which). The clonotype comes from a woman aged 55-69 years who had recovered from COVID-19. CDR3 sequence (DNA): TGTGCCAGCAGTTCACCCACCCTCGGGGGGCATGGCTACACCTTC. This codes for CASSSPTLGGHGYTF.